The 2 T cell receptor beta chains below all came from one sample that was sequenced in a study of glioma-infiltrating T cells. Amplification of TCR alpha and beta CDR3 regions from RNA used iRepertoire nested multiplex PCR. TCRdb reanalysed the multiplex PCR reads using MiXCR and keeps one entry per CDR3 protein. The sample contains about 140,000 distinct CDR3 sequences, approximately 40% of which appear only once. The sequencing input was glioma tissue, nonneoplastic brain tissue, or PBMCs (not recorded which). All receptors come from a human donor with low-grade glioma or glioblastoma, undergoing nonglioma brain surgery, or in good health (not recorded which).

This clonotype was seen ten or more times. This sequence joins TRBV6-2 or TRBV6-3 and TRBJ2-3; D uncertain. V was shortened by 0 bases and J by 3 bases, with 7 bases between the two germline ends. Per germline, CDR1 MNHEY and CDR2 SVGEGT. The CDR3 extends over 14 amino acids. DNA for the CDR3: TGTGCCAGCAGTTACTCGGACCCAACAGATACGCAGTATTTT. Its translation: CASSYSDPTDTQYF.

The rearrangement uses TRBV7-2 and TRBJ2-3; D uncertain. The V end lost 5 bases, the J end lost 4 bases, and 10 bases lay between the germline ends. The CDR3 covers 13 residues. CDR1 and CDR2 from the germline V gene are SGHTA and FQGNSA. CDR3: CASSLRRSDTQYF. The DNA for the CDR3 is TGTGCCAGCAGCCTACGTAGGTCAGATACGCAGTATTTT.